This T cell receptor (beta chain) came from a study of T-cell reconstitution after alpha-beta-depleted transplantation in children. Unique molecular identifiers were incorporated into the prepared TCRbeta library. TCRdb passed the PCR reads through MiXCR, listing each CDR3 protein once. The table has about 610,000 distinct CDR3 sequences, 10% seen once. This CDR3 has 13 residues. V lost 8 bases and J lost 9; bases outside the gene matches: 10. CDR1 and CDR2 from the germline V gene are MNHEY and SVGEGT. Many counts were recorded for this clonotype. The material was PBMCs from the stem cell graft donor, obtained from the stem cell graft. The rearrangement links TRBV6-2 or TRBV6-3 to TRBJ2-1, with 7 bases fitting TRBD2. This sequence was found in a human donor who donated a stem cell graft to a child with acute myeloid leukemia. This CDR3 is CASGPSGRAEQFF. DNA of the CDR3: TGTGCCAGCGGGCCCTCTGGGAGGGCTGAGCAGTTCTTC.